Shown below are 27 T cell receptor beta chains from a single sample sequenced in a study of blood T cell repertoires in COVID-19. Sequenced by immunoSEQ multiplex PCR; TCRdb stores in-frame clones only, minus some. The sample has 140,000 to 150,000 clones, over 80% seen once. Sequenced input: peripheral blood. Source of these receptors: a woman aged 45-65 years with acute or convalescent COVID-19.

V usage is TRBV6-5 and J usage is TRBJ1-2, with D perhaps TRBD1 (6 bases). CDR1 is MNHEY and CDR2 is SVGAGI in the germline V gene. The V and J ends lost 5 bases and 4 bases respectively, with 11 bases between them. This CDR3 is 13 amino acids long. CDR3 region: CASSLGQPYGYTF. The CDR3 nucleotides are TGTGCCAGCAGTCTCGGACAGCCCTATGGCTACACCTTC.

This chain joins TRBV12-1 and TRBJ1-2; the D call TRBD1 from the table was never checked on the DNA. TRBV12-1 is reported as a pseudogene. The CDR3 consists of 18 residues. The CDR3 protein is CASSRPDRGSSRNLGYTF. CDR3 nucleotide sequence: TGTGCCAGCAGCCGACCCGACAGGGGGTCGTCTCGCAACTTAGGCTACACCTTC.

The CDR3 DNA sequence: TGTGCCAGCTCACTGGGCTCTAAAGACTACGAGCAGTACTTC. Amino acids: CASSLGSKDYEQYF. The gene calls are TRBV18 and TRBJ2-7; D not certain. V lost 4 bases to trimming and J lost 3 bases, with 13 bases between them. CDR3 length: 14 amino acids. Germline CDR1 and CDR2: KGHSH and LQKENI.

Comments on this clone: The junction and the germline gene differ at one end; a read error may be behind it. V and J are TRBV6-5 and TRBJ2-1; no reliable D call. Germline V CDR1 and CDR2: MNHEY, SVGAGI. CDR3 size: 12 residues. The CDR3 reads CASSYSDNEQFF. The DNA for the CDR3 is TGTGCCAGCAGTTACTCCGACAATGAGCAGTTCTTC.

The gene calls are TRBV7-3 and TRBJ2-7, with a possible D match to TRBD2 (6 bases). CDR1 and CDR2 from the germline V gene are SGHTA and FQGTGA. The CDR3 runs 19 residues. Between the trimmed V and J ends, which lost 1 base and 0 bases, there was a span of 22 bases. The CDR3 spells CASSLSTGVPASSSYEQYF. CDR3 DNA sequence: TGTGCCAGCAGCTTAAGTACGGGGGTTCCGGCCTCGAGCTCCTACGAGCAGTACTTC. Combining the CDR3 with reference TRBV7-3 and TRBJ2-7 gives the whole variable domain GAGVSQTPSNKVTEKGKYVELRCDPISGHTALYWYRQSLGQGPEFLIYFQGTGAADDSGLPNDRFFAVRPEGSVSTLKIQRTERGDSAVYLCASSLSTGVPASSSYEQYFGPGTRLTVT.

The rearrangement links TRBV6-4 to TRBJ1-6; D is possibly TRBD1 (5 bases). V gave up 3 bases and J gave up 6 bases, with 9 bases separating them. The CDR3 length is 14 residues. Germline V gene data show CDR1 as MRHNA and CDR2 as SNTAGT. Written as DNA, the CDR3 is TGTGCCAGCAGTGAGAATCAGGGTAATTCACCCCTCCACTTT. Encoded protein: CASSENQGNSPLHF.

This chain uses TRBV5-4 with TRBJ1-2, with D possibly being TRBD1 (6 bases). This CDR3 region has 15 residues. CDR1 SGHNT and CDR2 YYREEE come from the germline V gene (reference sequence). V was pared by 4 bases and J by 0 bases, with 13 bases between. CDR3 region: CASSPQGSSNYGYTF. The DNA for the CDR3 is TGTGCCAGCAGCCCCCAGGGGTCCTCTAACTATGGCTACACCTTC.

The chain uses TRBV27 and TRBJ2-1; D ambiguous. The CDR3 extends over 10 amino acids. CDR1 MNHEY and CDR2 SMNVEV come from the germline V gene (reference sequence). V dropped 8 bases and J dropped 9 bases, with 8 bases sitting between them. CDR3 loop: CASGGLEQFF. Written as DNA, the CDR3 is TGTGCCAGCGGTGGGCTTGAGCAGTTCTTC.

The rearrangement joins TRBV27 to TRBJ1-6, with 10 bases lining up with TRBD1. CDR1 and CDR2 (germline): MNHEY, SMNVEV (reference sequence). The CDR3 covers 16 residues. The junction had 11 bases not matched to a gene; V was cut back by 3 bases and J by 12 bases. The CDR3 here is CASSFPTGGARGPLHF. The CDR3 nucleotides are TGTGCCAGCAGTTTCCCGACAGGGGGCGCTCGGGGACCCCTCCACTTT.

The genes are TRBV6-5 and TRBJ1-1; D is unclear. The CDR3 contains 12 residues. V lost 10 bases to trimming and J lost 5 bases, with 14 bases between them. Germline CDR1 is MNHEY and CDR2 is SVGAGI. The CDR3 region is CATLDGGTEAFF. CDR3 nucleotide sequence: TGTGCCACCTTAGATGGCGGAACTGAAGCTTTCTTT.

The J gene is TRBJ2-1, the V gene TRBV7-2; 8 bases are shared with TRBD1. The CDR3 consists of 16 residues. Germline loops: CDR1 SGHTA, CDR2 FQGNSA. Losses at the gene ends were 1 base for V and 2 bases for J; bases not matched to a gene: 4. CDR3 sequence reads: CASSLVQGATYNEQFF. For the CDR3, the DNA is TGTGCCAGCAGCTTAGTTCAGGGGGCGACCTACAATGAGCAGTTCTTC.

This clone was observed a few times. The chain couples TRBV14 to TRBJ1-5; TRBD1 is a possible D gene (5 bases). V lost 4 bases and J lost 9, with 22 bases in between. Germline values: CDR1 SGHDN, CDR2 FVKESK. The CDR3 length is 16 residues. The CDR3 protein is CASSLMWGLPKRPQHF. In DNA, the CDR3 is TGTGCCAGCAGCCTTATGTGGGGCCTCCCCAAAAGGCCCCAGCATTTT.

CDR3 bases: TGTGCCAGCAGCTTGGTCATGAACTATGGCTACACCTTC. This encodes CASSLVMNYGYTF. The rearrangement joins TRBV5-5 to TRBJ1-2; D not certain. V shed 0 bases and J shed 2 bases, with 5 bases lying between them. Germline V CDR1 and CDR2: SGHKS, YYEKEE (reference sequence). The CDR3 spans 13 residues.

This clone came up once. This chain uses TRBV29-1 with TRBJ1-1; 7 bases line up with TRBD1. The CDR3 sequence is 16 residues long. V shed 1 base, J shed 0 bases, and the junction held 8 bases outside the gene matches. Germline V gene data show CDR1 as SQVTM and CDR2 as ANQGSEA. The CDR3 protein is CSVEAPRQGLNTEAFF. In DNA, the CDR3 is TGCAGCGTTGAAGCCCCGCGACAGGGCTTGAACACTGAAGCTTTCTTT.

The chain uses TRBV11-2 and TRBJ1-5, with 7 bases lining up with TRBD1. Germline V gene data show CDR1 as SGHAT and CDR2 as FQNNGV. This CDR3 comprises 15 residues. J was trimmed by 2 bases and V by 4 bases; bases with no gene match: 5. The CDR3 protein is CASSSRTGGNQPQHF. The CDR3, as DNA: TGTGCCAGCAGCTCAAGGACAGGCGGCAATCAGCCCCAGCATTTT.

The genes are TRBV28 and TRBJ1-1; 9 nucleotides agree with TRBD1. Losses at the gene ends were 4 bases for V and 11 bases for J; bases not matched to a gene: 11. The CDR3 is made up of 14 amino acids. Germline CDR1 MDHEN, CDR2 SYDVKM. The chain's CDR3 is CASSSGAGDREAFF. CDR3 in DNA: TGTGCCAGCAGTTCCGGGGCTGGGGACAGGGAGGCTTTCTTT.

This chain uses TRBV27 with TRBJ1-4, with D tentatively TRBD1 (5 bases). Germline V CDR1 and CDR2: MNHEY, SMNVEV (reference sequence). This CDR3 contains 16 residues. Trimming left V 0 bases short and J 1 base short, with 9 bases between. CDR3: CASSLSGGLTNEKLFF. In DNA, the CDR3 is TGTGCCAGCAGTTTATCCGGGGGGTTAACTAATGAAAAACTGTTTTTT.

The chain employs TRBV5-5 and TRBJ2-7; 8 bases match TRBD1. Per germline, CDR1 SGHKS and CDR2 YYEKEE (reference sequence). The CDR3 is 14 amino acids. V lost 4 bases and J lost 2; bases outside the gene matches: 5. The CDR3 loop reads CASSRQGLPYEQYF. CDR3 DNA: TGTGCCAGCAGCCGACAGGGGTTACCCTACGAGCAGTACTTC.

The J gene is TRBJ2-3, the V gene TRBV5-1; 10 bases line up with TRBD1. CDR3 size: 16 residues. The ends lost 1 base at V and 3 bases at J; junction bases unmatched: 5. In germline, CDR1 is SGHRS, CDR2 YFSETQ. CDR3: CASSLRQGAGTDTQYF. CDR3 DNA: TGCGCCAGCAGCTTGCGACAGGGGGCAGGTACAGATACGCAGTATTTT.

CDR3 in amino acids: CASNDRGMNTEAFF. DNA for the CDR3: TGTGCCAGCAATGACAGGGGAATGAACACTGAAGCTTTCTTT. This chain links TRBV11-1 with TRBJ1-1; 8 bases are a match to TRBD1. The germline V gene encodes CDR1 SGHAT and CDR2 FQDESV (reference sequence). The CDR3 has 14 residues. With V trimmed by 7 bases and J by 0 bases, 4 bases remained unmatched.

The V gene is TRBV11-3, the J gene TRBJ2-3; TRBD2 agrees at 7 bases. Germline assignment: CDR1 SGHNT and CDR2 YENEEA. With 5 bases clipped from V and 8 bases from J, the junction kept 10 bases outside the gene matches. This CDR3 has 14 residues. CDR3 region: CASSRDYRSGTQYF. DNA of the CDR3: TGTGCCAGCAGCCGGGACTACCGGTCGGGTACGCAGTATTTT.

The chain recombines TRBV6-1 with TRBJ2-2, with D tentatively TRBD1 (5 bases). Germline CDR1 and CDR2: MNHNS and SASEGT. V was clipped by 1 base and J by 1 base, with 7 bases between them. The CDR3 runs to 15 residues. The CDR3 region has the DNA TGTGCCAGCAGTGAAGTCAGGGTGAACACCGGGGAGCTGTTTTTT. Protein product: CASSEVRVNTGELFF.

The V call is TRBV5-1, the J call TRBJ2-1; TRBD2 might be the D (5 bases). V was cut by 0 bases and J by 5 bases, with 9 bases left in between. The CDR3 runs to 14 residues. The germline CDR1 and CDR2 sequences are SGHRS and YFSETQ. The CDR3 region is CASSLVSGDNEQFF. The CDR3 DNA follows: TGCGCCAGCAGCTTGGTTTCCGGGGACAATGAGCAGTTCTTC.

This clone appeared a single time. This chain connects TRBV12-3 or TRBV12-4 to TRBJ1-2; TRBD1 matches 7 bases. This CDR3 is built from 13 residues. V was clipped by 8 bases and J by 4 bases; unmatched bases: 7. CDR3 nucleotides: TGTGCCAGCTCAGGGGGTAATAGCTATGGCTACACCTTC. This gives the protein CASSGGNSYGYTF.

J is TRBJ1-1 and V is TRBV15; D might be TRBD1 (5 bases). CDR3 size: 14 residues. Germline assignment: CDR1 LNHNV and CDR2 YYDKDF (reference sequence). Trimming removed 0 bases at V and 7 bases at J, with 12 bases between. The DNA for the CDR3 is TGTGCCACCAGCAGAGATCGCCAGGGCCATGAAGCTTTCTTT. Translating gives CATSRDRQGHEAFF.

The chain combines TRBV6-4 with TRBJ2-3; tentative D call: TRBD2 (6 bases). Trimming left V 5 bases short and J 4 bases short, with 16 bases between. This CDR3 region has 15 residues. CDR1 and CDR2 (germline): MRHNA, SNTAGT. CDR3 nucleotides: TGTGCCAGCAGTCGTGGGGGGTCGGGCGCAGATACGCAGTATTTT. Translated, it gives CASSRGGSGADTQYF.

The chain joins TRBV5-4 to TRBJ2-3; possibly TRBD2 for D (5 bases). Trimming removed 3 bases at V and 8 bases at J, with 22 bases between. The germline CDR1 and CDR2 sequences are SGHNT and YYREEE (reference sequence). This CDR3 is 16 amino acids long. CDR3 region: CASSSGKAGSKVTQYF. Written as DNA, the CDR3 is TGTGCCAGCAGCTCGGGAAAGGCTGGTAGTAAGGTTACGCAGTATTTT.